This T cell receptor (beta chain) was profiled in a study of OX40 agonist ivuxolimab in advanced cancers. With respect to the entire study: Ivuxolimab was an agonistic, fully human IgG2 monoclonal antibody directed against OX40 (CD134), a costimulatory receptor. Intravenous ivuxolimab was administered to patients every 2 weeks at six dose levels: 0.01, 0.1, 0.3, 1.5, 3 and 10 mg/kg. Of the approximately 50 dose-escalation patients, hepatocellular carcinoma was present in about 20, melanoma in roughly 15, renal cell carcinoma in 9 and head and neck cancer in 9. In the dose-escalation cohort, approximately 83% of patients were male, and the mean age was roughly 60 years with a range of roughly 20 to 79. Prior anti-PD-1, anti-PD-L1 or anti-CTLA-4 therapy was permitted, and checkpoint inhibitors had been received by roughly 42% of dose-escalation patients. Partial responses occurred in three dose-escalation patients, of whom one had hepatocellular carcinoma and two had cutaneous melanoma. The point of sequencing TCRbeta in the periphery was to test whether ivuxolimab changed TCR sequence diversity and drove clonal T-cell expansion. The monotherapy dose-escalation portion (N of about 50 patients) of the phase I ivuxolimab trial is reported in the paper. Study-level results and caveats: Low levels of normalized T-cell clonal expansion were also seen in some nonresponding patients. Which antigens the clonally expanded peripheral T cells were specific for was not determined. After ivuxolimab, more expanded clones were found on average in CD8+ T cells than in CD4+ T cells. At doses from 0.1 to 3.0 mg/kg, clonal expansion was seen in both CD4+ and CD8+ blood T cells between baseline and week 6. In the 0.1-3.0 mg/kg groups, partial responders had among the lowest normalized peripheral clonal expansion, particularly in CD8+ T cells.

The trial excluded patients who had a history of autoimmune disease or were on systemic immunosuppression. Peripheral blood for TCR sequencing was drawn from every dose cohort at baseline, at cycle 4 day 1 and at cycle 7 day 1. The samples were taken from a phase I, first-in-human, multicenter, open-label dose-escalation trial of ivuxolimab. Adults with locally advanced or metastatic melanoma, renal cell carcinoma, hepatocellular carcinoma or head and neck squamous cell carcinoma were enrolled in the trial. CD4+ and CD8+ T cells were sorted separately from peripheral blood before TCR sequencing. The germline V gene supplies CDR1 SGHDT and CDR2 YYEEEE. Its CDR3 holds 14 amino acids, cysteine through phenylalanine. Solely the CDR3 DNA is kept, with 42 bases framed from the first base. The V end loses 5 bases and the J end loses 0 bases, and a stretch of 9 bases separates them. To sequence the TCRbeta CDR3 region, genomic DNA was isolated from the sorted cells. The immunoSEQ Assay was used to sequence the TCRbeta CDR3 regions. In its TCRdb copy, this immuneACCESS table keeps in-frame sequences only and misses some clones. Where compared with another copy, unresolved V genes explain less than half of these, and the others have no known cause. This sample holds around 53,000 clones; roughly 85% were observed only once. Roughly 21% of the sample comes from the top ten.

Turning to this clone: It has no known antigen specificity. The record has no base qualities; no much larger clone is one base away. Additional DNA sequences in this sample encode the identical CDR3.

The sequence links TRBV5-6 to TRBJ1-3; there is no confident call for the D gene. The TCR sequence derives from an adult with an advanced solid tumor such as melanoma, head and neck, liver or kidney cancer. Sequencing was performed on CD4+ or CD8+ T cells sorted from blood, taken in a trial of the OX40 agonist ivuxolimab. The CDR3: CASSLGNSGNTIYF. The DNA reads as follows: TGTGCCAGCAGTCTCGGGAACTCTGGAAACACCATATATTTT.